This T cell receptor beta chain was sequenced in a study of CD8+ T cells in alopecia areata. Following extraction, RNA underwent reverse transcription to cDNA, which served as the sequencing template. Assay used: immunoSEQ multiplex PCR; TCRdb lists only in-frame clones, some missing. This table has 180,000 or so clones, about 70% appearing once. V dropped 3 bases and J dropped 0; count of bases not matched to a gene: 6. The CDR3 extends over 17 amino acids. The germline V gene has CDR1 SGDLS and CDR2 YYNGEE. The rearrangement joins TRBV9 to TRBJ1-2, with 12 bases identical to TRBD1. This receptor was taken from a human donor with alopecia areata. The material was CD8+ T cells sorted from blood, obtained at week 0. In DNA form, the CDR3 reads TGTGCCAGCAGCGGACGGGACAGGGGGCTCCCTAACTATGGCTACACCTTC. It codes for CASSGRDRGLPNYGYTF.